These 8 T cell receptor beta chains came from one sample sequenced in a study of identifying expanded T cells in peripheral blood. TCRdb's copy holds only in-frame clones and misses some; the assay was immunoSEQ multiplex PCR. Altogether about 130,000 clones are present, 75% to 90% being singletons, with the ten largest covering 7.5% to 9%. Sequencing was performed on blood. The receptor source for this set is a person aged 18 to 70 in good health.

The CDR3 here is CASSQGQVANTEAFF. The CDR3 nucleotides read TGCGCCAGCAGCCAAGGGCAGGTAGCGAACACTGAAGCTTTCTTT. V gene TRBV4-1 combines with J gene TRBJ1-1; no reliable D call. V lost 1 base, J lost 1 base, and 10 bases lay in between. The CDR3 sequence is 15 residues long. Germline lookup yields CDR1 MGHRA and CDR2 YSYEKL.

This clone turned up a few times. The genes are TRBV7-2 and TRBJ2-7, with D perhaps matching TRBD1 (6 bases). The CDR3 sequence is 14 residues long. Germline loops: CDR1 SGHTA, CDR2 FQGNSA. The V and J ends lost 5 bases and 1 base respectively, with 12 bases between them. CDR3 sequence (DNA): TGTGCCAGCAGCCGCTTAGGGGGTTCCTACGAGCAGTACTTC. It codes for CASSRLGGSYEQYF.

This chain uses TRBV7-8 with TRBJ2-7, with D perhaps matching TRBD1 (6 bases). Germline V gene lookup returns CDR1 SGHVS and CDR2 FQNEAQ. Trimming took off 3 bases at V and 2 bases at J, with 14 bases between the two ends. The CDR3 is 15 residues long. CDR3 amino acids: CASSFQGSATYEQYF. The CDR3 nucleotides are TGTGCCAGCAGCTTTCAGGGGTCCGCCACCTACGAGCAGTACTTC.

The rearrangement links TRBV6-5 to TRBJ2-7, with 7 nucleotides matching TRBD2. The J segment lost 3 bases and the V segment lost 1 base, leaving 9 bases of the junction unmatched. The CDR3 length is 16 residues. Germline V gene lookup returns CDR1 MNHEY and CDR2 SVGAGI. The CDR3 coding sequence is TGTGCCAGCAGTTACTACGGTAGCGGGCAATACTACGAGCAGTACTTC. Translated: CASSYYGSGQYYEQYF.

The chain has TRBV7-8 and TRBJ2-2; no clear D gene. CDR1 and CDR2 (germline): SGHVS, FQNEAQ. CDR3 length equals 15 residues. Trimming pared 6 bases from V and 4 bases from J, leaving 15 bases between. Here the CDR3 DNA reads TGTGCCAGCAGTCTAAATGTTTGGGGCACCGGGGAGCTGTTTTTT. Residues: CASSLNVWGTGELFF.

The gene calls are TRBV7-8 and TRBJ1-1, with TRBD1 matching over 7 bases. From germline, CDR1 is SGHVS and CDR2 FQNEAQ. The CDR3 is 13 residues long. V lost 4 bases and J lost 1; bases outside the gene matches: 0. CDR3 amino acids: CASSWTGNTEAFF. CDR3 coding DNA: TGTGCCAGCAGCTGGACAGGGAACACTGAAGCTTTCTTT. The whole variable domain, filled in from reference TRBV7-8 and TRBJ1-1, reads GAGVSQSPRYKVAKRGQDVALRCDPISGHVSLFWYQQALGQGPEFLTYFQNEAQLDKSGLPSDRFFAERPEGSVSTLKIQRTQQEDSAVYLCASSWTGNTEAFFGQGTRLTVV.

The chain employs TRBV6-5 and TRBJ2-7; D remains ambiguous. CDR1 is MNHEY and CDR2 is SVGAGI in the germline V gene. Trimming took off 0 bases at V and 3 bases at J, with 9 bases between the two ends. CDR3 length equals 14 residues. The CDR3 DNA is TGTGCCAGCAGTTACTCGATAGGGTTCTACGAGCAGTACTTC. Its protein is CASSYSIGFYEQYF.

V and J are TRBV28 and TRBJ2-1; 7 bases agree with TRBD2. V shed 7 bases and J 4 bases; nucleotides not matched to a gene: 10. The germline V gene has CDR1 MDHEN and CDR2 SYDVKM. The CDR3 is made up of 15 amino acids. The CDR3 spells CASTPEGGWYNEQFF. Written as DNA, the CDR3 is TGTGCCAGCACCCCCGAGGGAGGGTGGTACAATGAGCAGTTCTTC.